These 10 T cell receptor beta chains were all obtained from the same sample, sequenced in a study of vaccination effects on CD4 cells after COVID-19. Their antigen targets remain unknown. Repertoires were generated with immunoSEQ multiplex PCR, while TCRdb's copy carries only in-frame clones and drops some. In the table there are some 24,000 clones, more than 70% of which are singletons. Before sequencing, viral peptide pools were used by the ViraFEST assay to expand antigen-specific CD4+ T cells. Subsequent to less than twelve days of culture, CD4+ T cells were isolated. Their SARS-CoV-2 infection, verified by PCR, occurred between March and December 2020. Sequences were derived from CD4+ T cells from PBMCs cultured with SARS-CoV-2 spike peptides, sampled before COVID-19 vaccination. These receptors all come from a human donor who had a prior SARS-CoV-2 infection.

The chain recombines TRBV19 with TRBJ2-3; D not resolved. Germline V gene lookup returns CDR1 LNHDA and CDR2 SQIVND (reference sequence). Trimming left V 2 bases short and J 7 bases short, with 7 bases between. The CDR3 loop spans 12 amino acids. CDR3 sequence: CASSINQNTQYF. The CDR3 DNA is TGTGCCAGTAGTATAAATCAGAATACGCAGTATTTT.

The rearrangement links TRBV30 to TRBJ2-7, with 9 bases lining up with TRBD2. Looked up from germline, CDR1 is GTSNPN and CDR2 is SVGIG (reference sequence). CDR3 length: 13 amino acids. V lost 3 bases and J lost 9; bases outside the gene matches: 9. This CDR3 reads CAWRTSGPPGQYF. The CDR3 region has the DNA TGTGCCTGGAGGACTAGCGGTCCCCCGGGGCAGTACTTC.

This sequence joins TRBV12-3 or TRBV12-4 and TRBJ1-1; no reliable D call. This CDR3 contains 12 residues. V was clipped by 3 bases and J by 7 bases, with 9 bases between them. In DNA, the CDR3 is TGTGCCAGCAGTTTCGCCCTGGATGAAGCTTTCTTT. The encoded protein is CASSFALDEAFF.

This rearrangement joins TRBV5-4 to TRBJ1-2, with a possible D match to TRBD1 (6 bases). V dropped 5 bases and J dropped 1 base, with 9 bases sitting between them. The CDR3 has 13 amino acids. The germline CDR1 and CDR2 sequences are SGHNT and YYREEE (reference sequence). CDR3 sequence: CASSRQVNYGYTF. CDR3 DNA: TGTGCCAGCAGTAGACAGGTTAACTATGGCTACACCTTC.

This chain connects TRBV27 to TRBJ1-1; D perhaps matches TRBD1 (6 bases). CDR1 MNHEY and CDR2 SMNVEV come from the germline V gene (reference sequence). There are 15 residues in the CDR3. Between the trimmed V and J ends, which lost 4 bases and 3 bases, there was a span of 15 bases. CDR3 in amino acids: CASSWGANRDTEAFF. The DNA of the CDR3 is TGTGCCAGCAGTTGGGGGGCCAACAGGGACACTGAAGCTTTCTTT.

V gene TRBV5-1 combines with J gene TRBJ2-5; perhaps TRBD1 as D (6 bases). Deletions cut 0 bases from V and 3 bases from J, with 15 bases between. This CDR3 comprises 16 residues. Germline CDR1 reads SGHRS; CDR2 reads YFSETQ. The CDR3 reads CASSLGERTAKETQYF. The CDR3 DNA follows: TGCGCCAGCAGCTTGGGCGAAAGGACAGCCAAAGAGACCCAGTACTTC.

This clone was seen more than once but under ten times. J is TRBJ2-7 and V is TRBV2; D not resolved. V shed 10 bases and J shed 6 bases, with 13 bases lying between them. Per the germline V gene, CDR1 is SNHLY and CDR2 is FYNNEI. The CDR3 contains 11 residues. The CDR3 loop reads CATTARGEQYF. The CDR3 DNA reads TGTGCCACCACCGCTAGAGGCGAGCAGTACTTC. The whole variable domain, filled in from reference TRBV2 and TRBJ2-7, reads EPEVTQTPSHQVTQMGQEVILRCVPISNHLYFYWYRQILGQKVEFLVSFYNNEISEKSEIFDDQFSVERPDGSNFTLKIRSTKLEDSAMYFCATTARGEQYFGPGTRLTVT.

In this sample, this clone turned up a few times. The chain employs TRBV24-1 and TRBJ1-1; D is unclear. Trimming cost V 5 bases and J 0 bases, with 6 bases left between them. The CDR3 extends over 13 amino acids. Germline V gene sequence: CDR1 KGHDR, CDR2 SFDVKD. CDR3 in DNA: TGTGCCACCAGTGTAGGACTGAACACTGAAGCTTTCTTT. Its protein is CATSVGLNTEAFF.

V and J are TRBV7-3 and TRBJ2-2; D is possibly TRBD2 (6 bases). The CDR3 sequence is 14 residues long. Trimming took 2 bases from V and 3 from J, leaving 7 bases between them. Germline V gene sequence: CDR1 SGHTA, CDR2 FQGTGA. The CDR3, as DNA: TGTGCCAGCAGCTTAGCTAGCGACACCGGGGAGCTGTTTTTT. This translates into CASSLASDTGELFF.

This sequence joins TRBV4-2 and TRBJ2-5; 16 bases match TRBD2. The CDR3 covers 19 residues. Per germline, CDR1 LGHNA and CDR2 YNFKEQ. With V trimmed by 1 base and J by 4 bases, 9 bases remained unmatched. The CDR3 nucleotides read TGTGCCAGCAGCCAAGTCCCGGGACTAGCGGGGGGGCCGTCAGAGACCCAGTACTTC. Its translation: CASSQVPGLAGGPSETQYF.